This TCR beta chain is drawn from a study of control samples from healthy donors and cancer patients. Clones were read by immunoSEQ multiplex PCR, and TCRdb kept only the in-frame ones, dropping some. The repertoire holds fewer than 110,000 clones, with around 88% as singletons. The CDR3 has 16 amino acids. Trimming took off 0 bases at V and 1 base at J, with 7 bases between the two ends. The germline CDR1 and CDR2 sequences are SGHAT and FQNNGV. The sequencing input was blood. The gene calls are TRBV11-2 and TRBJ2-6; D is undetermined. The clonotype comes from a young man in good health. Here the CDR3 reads CASSLDRSSGANVLTF. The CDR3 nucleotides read TGTGCCAGCAGCTTAGACAGGAGTTCTGGGGCCAACGTCCTGACTTTC.